One and the same sample provided the 20 T cell receptor beta chains below, sequenced in a study of technical replicates of blood from several donors. Measured with immunoSEQ multiplex PCR; TCRdb has only the in-frame clones, and not every one. The sample shows about 100,000 clones, around 96% of them seen only once. The sequenced sample was T cells isolated from PBMCs. These receptors all stem from a human donor in good health.

The chain links TRBV30 to TRBJ1-4; D is uncertain. The CDR3 sequence is 14 residues long. Trimming removed 4 bases from V and 8 bases from J, with 17 bases in between. CDR1 and CDR2 (germline): GTSNPN, SVGIG (reference sequence). CDR3 region: CAWIPGEGEEKLFF. DNA for the CDR3: TGTGCCTGGATACCGGGTGAGGGTGAGGAAAAACTGTTTTTT.

V gene TRBV11-3 combines with J gene TRBJ2-2; TRBD2 matches 7 bases. The CDR3 loop spans 17 amino acids. J gave up 1 base and V 3 bases, and 8 bases lay outside the gene matches. Germline V gene data show CDR1 as SGHNT and CDR2 as YENEEA. The DNA for the CDR3 is TGTGCCAGCAGCTTCAAAACGGGACTAAGGAACACCGGGGAGCTGTTTTTT. Its translation: CASSFKTGLRNTGELFF. Together with reference TRBV11-3 and TRBJ2-2, the CDR3 gives the full variable domain: EAGVVQSPRYKIIEKKQPVAFWCNPISGHNTLYWYLQNLGQGPELLIRYENEEAVDDSQLPKDRFSAERLKGVDSTLKIQPAELGDSAVYLCASSFKTGLRNTGELFFGEGSRLTVL.

The gene calls are TRBV27 and TRBJ2-7; TRBD1 matches at 10 bases. CDR3 length: 15 amino acids. The V gene end was trimmed by 3 bases and the J gene end by 3 bases; junction bases not matched to a gene: 5. Germline assignment: CDR1 MNHEY and CDR2 SMNVEV (reference sequence). The DNA for the CDR3 is TGTGCCAGCAGTTTGCTAGGGACAGGGGACTACGAGCAGTACTTC. The encoded protein is CASSLLGTGDYEQYF.

The V call is TRBV6-5, the J call TRBJ2-7, with D tentatively TRBD2 (6 bases). CDR3 length: 13 residues. V dropped 2 bases and J dropped 4 bases, with 9 bases sitting between them. Germline V gives CDR1 MNHEY, CDR2 SVGAGI. CDR3 in amino acids: CASSYGEVYEQYF. The CDR3 DNA reads TGTGCCAGCAGTTACGGGGAGGTATACGAGCAGTACTTC.

The chain combines TRBV6-5 with TRBJ1-1; D remains unclear. The germline V gene has CDR1 MNHEY and CDR2 SVGAGI. Trimming pared 5 bases from V and 2 bases from J, leaving 9 bases between. The CDR3 extends over 13 amino acids. CDR3 coding DNA: TGTGCCAGCAGTCTAACAGTAAACACTGAAGCTTTCTTT. It specifies CASSLTVNTEAFF.

This clone was recorded a few times. The genes are TRBV2 and TRBJ1-1, with 10 bases identical to TRBD1. With 11 bases clipped from V and 6 bases from J, the junction kept 3 bases outside the gene matches. This CDR3 is 11 amino acids long. Germline V gives CDR1 SNHLY, CDR2 FYNNEI. The CDR3 loop is CAGDRGAEAFF. The CDR3 DNA reads TGTGCCGGGGACAGGGGTGCTGAAGCTTTCTTT.

In its sample, this clone was seen once. The chain recombines TRBV7-6 with TRBJ2-5; D gene unclear. The V end lost 1 base, the J end lost 2 bases, and 14 bases lay between the germline ends. Germline CDR1 reads SGHVS; CDR2 reads FNYEAQ. The CDR3 extends over 16 amino acids. CDR3 sequence (DNA): TGTGCCAGCAGCTTAGTGGTTTCATCCAGACAAGAGACCCAGTACTTC. Protein sequence: CASSLVVSSRQETQYF.

The chain links TRBV19 to TRBJ2-7; TRBD1 agrees at 9 bases. The CDR3 sequence is 15 residues long. Germline values: CDR1 LNHDA, CDR2 SQIVND (reference sequence). Trimming took 4 bases from V and 2 from J; bases not matched to a gene: 6. The CDR3 DNA sequence: TGTGCCAGTAGTAGCCCACAGGGGGCTCCCTACGAGCAGTACTTC. Its protein product is CASSSPQGAPYEQYF.

J is TRBJ2-3 and V is TRBV7-3; 7 positions match TRBD2. J was trimmed by 4 bases and V by 4 bases; bases with no gene match: 8. The CDR3 is 15 amino acids. The germline gives CDR1 SGHTA, CDR2 FQGTGA. The CDR3, as DNA: TGTGCCAGCAGCTGGAGCGGGGTAACCCCAGATACGCAGTATTTT. Its protein product is CASSWSGVTPDTQYF.

This chain uses TRBV4-1 with TRBJ2-1, with D maybe TRBD2 (5 bases). The V end lost 4 bases, the J end lost 7 bases, and 17 bases lay between the germline ends. Germline V gene lookup returns CDR1 MGHRA and CDR2 YSYEKL. This CDR3 has 15 amino acids. In nucleotides, the CDR3 is TGCGCCAGCAGCCGAGAAGGGAGCCGAGGAAATGAGCAGTTCTTC. This encodes CASSREGSRGNEQFF.

The chain recombines TRBV7-3 with TRBJ2-3; 9 bases are a match to TRBD1. CDR3 size: 15 residues. CDR1 is SGHTA and CDR2 is FQGTGA in the germline V gene. Germline trimming cut 5 bases from V and 4 bases from J; bases unmatched to any gene: 7. The CDR3 loop reads CASSPRDREADTQYF. For the CDR3, the DNA is TGTGCCAGCAGCCCCCGGGACAGGGAGGCAGATACGCAGTATTTT.

Here the CDR3 reads CASSPPLAASYEQYF. In DNA, the CDR3 is TGTGCCAGCAGCCCCCCCCTAGCGGCGTCCTACGAGCAGTACTTC. This sequence joins TRBV7-9 and TRBJ2-7, with 7 bases aligning to TRBD2. Germline loops: CDR1 SEHNR, CDR2 FQNEAQ (reference sequence). This CDR3 has 15 residues. V shed 5 bases and J 1 base; nucleotides not matched to a gene: 8.

The V call is TRBV4-2, the J call TRBJ2-3; TRBD2 aligns across 7 bases. Germline V gene lookup returns CDR1 LGHNA and CDR2 YNFKEQ. The CDR3 length is 16 residues. Trimming cost V 0 bases and J 4 bases; bases outside gene matches: 7. The CDR3 is CASSQDWREIADTQYF. The DNA of the CDR3 is TGTGCCAGCAGCCAAGACTGGCGGGAGATCGCAGATACGCAGTATTTT.

The genes are TRBV5-4 and TRBJ1-1, with TRBD1 as a possible D gene (5 bases). Germline assignment: CDR1 SGHNT and CDR2 YYREEE (reference sequence). With 4 bases removed from V and 1 base from J, the gap between germline ends came to 11 bases. This CDR3 comprises 14 residues. CDR3 in amino acids: CASSRQNANTEAFF. The CDR3 DNA sequence: TGTGCCAGCAGCCGACAGAACGCGAACACTGAAGCTTTCTTT.

The V and J genes are TRBV4-1 and TRBJ2-5; TRBD2 aligns across 10 bases. This CDR3 has 15 residues. J gave up 5 bases and V 5 bases, and 8 bases lay outside the gene matches. CDR1 MGHRA and CDR2 YSYEKL come from the germline V gene. CDR3: CASSTKLAGLETQYF. For the CDR3, the DNA is TGCGCCAGCAGCACAAAACTAGCGGGACTCGAGACCCAGTACTTC.

The gene calls are TRBV9 and TRBJ2-3; 9 positions agree with TRBD2. With 3 bases clipped from V and 4 bases from J, the junction kept 6 bases outside the gene matches. Germline CDR1 and CDR2: SGDLS and YYNGEE. The CDR3 covers 15 residues. The CDR3 protein is CASSANSGSADTQYF. CDR3 DNA sequence: TGTGCCAGCAGCGCGAATAGCGGGAGCGCAGATACGCAGTATTTT.

The CDR3 bases are TGTGCCACCAGCAGAGACATTGGGGAGTATGGCTACACCTTC. Residues: CATSRDIGEYGYTF. The J gene is TRBJ1-2, the V gene TRBV15, with D unresolved. This CDR3 comprises 14 residues. In germline, CDR1 is LNHNV, CDR2 YYDKDF (reference sequence). Between the trimmed V and J ends, which lost 0 bases and 5 bases, there was a span of 10 bases.

V usage is TRBV11-2 and J usage is TRBJ2-7, with TRBD2 matching over 12 bases. Germline loops: CDR1 SGHAT, CDR2 FQNNGV. V shed 4 bases, J shed 3 bases, and the junction held 7 bases outside the gene matches. The CDR3 extends over 16 amino acids. The CDR3 coding sequence is TGTGCCAGCAGCTCCGGGACTAGCGGGTGGGACTACGAGCAGTACTTC. It specifies CASSSGTSGWDYEQYF.

The rearrangement joins TRBV10-1 to TRBJ2-7, with 9 bases fitting TRBD2. V lost 4 bases to trimming and J lost 10 bases; unmatched junction nucleotides: 20. The CDR3 covers 17 residues. Per germline, CDR1 WNHNN and CDR2 SYGVQD (reference sequence). DNA of the CDR3: TGCGCCAGCAGTGTCGGTTTTGATCGGGCTAGCGGGATAACTCAGTACTTC. This codes for CASSVGFDRASGITQYF.

The table lists this clone with a count of one. This chain uses TRBV21-1 with TRBJ2-2; the table's D call TRBD2 went unverified against the DNA. TRBV21-1 is flagged as a pseudogene. The CDR3 runs 14 residues. CDR3 coding DNA: TGTGCCAGCACTCCGGCTAGGTTCACCGGGGAGCTGTTTTTT. Its protein is CASTPARFTGELFF.